This TCR beta chain was retrieved from a study of tumor-infiltrating lymphocytes in primary liver carcinoma. Study-level information: Resecting the tumor surgically was how the patients' primary liver carcinoma was treated. Study-wide points: Among the pair types, tumor region pairs showed more overlap than tumor-adjacent and tumor-blood pairs. Tumor samples exhibited a significantly greater top-250-clone fraction than blood samples (p = 0.039).

A constant-region primer served to make TCR beta cDNA from about 490 ng total RNA. Researchers made the TCR beta libraries by running three nested multiplex PCR rounds with slightly modified ARM-PCR. TRBV1-TRBV30 forward primers paired with a C-beta reverse primer were used in the first two PCR rounds, which ran roughly 10 cycles each. Each CDR3 protein gets one entry after TCRdb re-called the multiplex PCR reads with MiXCR. The repertoire includes about 180,000 distinct CDR3 sequences, less than 65% of them detected once, and under 75% sits in the top ten. With 4 bases removed from V and 0 bases from J, the gap between germline ends came to 15 bases. Looked up from germline, CDR1 is SQVTM and CDR2 is ANQGSEA. CDR3 size: 16 residues. For blood RNA, unsorted whole blood served as the source, and germline DNA was extracted too. Chronic HBV infection, which was untreated, was present in the patients.

A note on this clonotype: Its antigen is undetermined.

The sequenced material came from peripheral blood. This rearrangement joins TRBV29-1 to TRBJ2-2; weak D call: TRBD1 (6 bases). The sequence derives from a man in his forties with primary liver carcinoma and hepatitis B virus infection. CDR3 loop: CSVGWQGFANTGELFF. CDR3 coding DNA: TGCAGCGTTGGATGGCAGGGGTTCGCGAACACCGGGGAGCTGTTTTTT.